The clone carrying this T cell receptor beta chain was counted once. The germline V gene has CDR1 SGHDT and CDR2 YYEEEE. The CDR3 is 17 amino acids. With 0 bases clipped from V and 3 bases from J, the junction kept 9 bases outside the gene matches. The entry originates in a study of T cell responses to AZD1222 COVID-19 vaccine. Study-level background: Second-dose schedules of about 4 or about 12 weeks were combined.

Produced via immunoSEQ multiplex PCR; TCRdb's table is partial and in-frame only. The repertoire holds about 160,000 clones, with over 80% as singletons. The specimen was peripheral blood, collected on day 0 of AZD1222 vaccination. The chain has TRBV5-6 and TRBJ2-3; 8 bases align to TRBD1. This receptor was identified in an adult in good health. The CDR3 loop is CASSLGTGMMGTDTQYF. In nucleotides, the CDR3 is TGTGCCAGCAGCTTGGGGACAGGGATGATGGGGACAGATACGCAGTATTTT.